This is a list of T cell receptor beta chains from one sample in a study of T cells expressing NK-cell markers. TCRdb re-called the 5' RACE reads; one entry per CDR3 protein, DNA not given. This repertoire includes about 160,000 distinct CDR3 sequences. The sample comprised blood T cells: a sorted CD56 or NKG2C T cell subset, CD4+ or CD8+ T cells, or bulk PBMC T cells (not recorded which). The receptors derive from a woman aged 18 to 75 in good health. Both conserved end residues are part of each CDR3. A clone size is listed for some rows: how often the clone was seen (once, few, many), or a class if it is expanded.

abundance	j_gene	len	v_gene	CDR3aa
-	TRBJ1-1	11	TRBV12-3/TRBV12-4	CASRRGTEAFF
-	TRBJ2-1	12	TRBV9	CASSNRVNEQFF
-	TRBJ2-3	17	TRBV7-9	CASSLGGGLAVTDTQYF
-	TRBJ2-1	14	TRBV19	CASSIGTVNNEQFF
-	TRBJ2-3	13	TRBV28	CASSPPRLAAQYF
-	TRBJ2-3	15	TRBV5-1	CASSTGLSAGDTQYF
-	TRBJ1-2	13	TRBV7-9	CASSRPGTYGYTF
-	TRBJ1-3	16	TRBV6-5	CASSYSSKSSGNTIYF
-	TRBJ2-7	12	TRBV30	CAWSVQQGEQYF
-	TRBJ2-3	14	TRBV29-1	CSVDNRARTDTQYF
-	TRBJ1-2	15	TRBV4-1	CASSQLEGQGYGYTF
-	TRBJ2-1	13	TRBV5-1	CASGYNSYNEQFF
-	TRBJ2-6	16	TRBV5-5	CASSWTVSSGANVLTF
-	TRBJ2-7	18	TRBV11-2	CASSQYTSNRIRGYEQYF
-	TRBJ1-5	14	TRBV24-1	CATQSSLSGQPQHF
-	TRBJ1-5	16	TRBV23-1	CASSQFGRQANQPQHF
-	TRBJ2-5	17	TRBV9	CASSSPATGPLQETQYF
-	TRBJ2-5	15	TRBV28	CASSLRLAGKETQYF
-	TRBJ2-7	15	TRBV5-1	CASSLGAGVPNEQYF
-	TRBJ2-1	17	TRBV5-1	CASSLVSGALIYNEQFF
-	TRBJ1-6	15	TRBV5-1	CASSPTVENGSPLHF
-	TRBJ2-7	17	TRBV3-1	CASSQGGTSGNPYEQYF
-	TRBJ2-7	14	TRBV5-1	CASTLRAGGYEQYF
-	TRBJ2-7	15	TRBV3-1	CASSQGSGGNYEQYF
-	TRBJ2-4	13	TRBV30	CAREGEAKNIQYF
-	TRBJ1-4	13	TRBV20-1	CSAHDREGEKLFF
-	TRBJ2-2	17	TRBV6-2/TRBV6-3	CASMGTSGTSYTGELFF
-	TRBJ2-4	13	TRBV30	CAWSVSFENIQYF
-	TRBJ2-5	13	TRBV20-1	CSARVGGKETQYF
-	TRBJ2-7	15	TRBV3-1	CASSQDLAGGREQYF
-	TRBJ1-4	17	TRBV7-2	CASRPRDRGLTNEKLFF
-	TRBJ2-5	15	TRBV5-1	CASSSGQAGPGTQYF
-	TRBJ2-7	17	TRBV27	CASSFNSMGLAGNEQYF
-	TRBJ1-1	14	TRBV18	CASSPAPPNTEAFF
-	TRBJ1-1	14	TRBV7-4	CASSQRTGRTEAFF
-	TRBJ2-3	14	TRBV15	CATRPRTGKDTQYF
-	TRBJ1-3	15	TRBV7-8	CASSLEGGSGNTIYF
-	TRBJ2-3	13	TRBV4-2	CASSQDFTDTQYF
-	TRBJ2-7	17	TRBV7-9	CASSQQGLAGYSYEQYF
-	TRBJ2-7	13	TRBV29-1	CSVLRQSSHEQYF
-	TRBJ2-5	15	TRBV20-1	CSARDGGGAVETQYF
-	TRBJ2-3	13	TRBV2	CASTASGSHTQYF
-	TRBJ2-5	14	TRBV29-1	CSVVSSGRIETQYF
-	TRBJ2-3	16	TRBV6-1	CASSTGAAPSTDTQYF
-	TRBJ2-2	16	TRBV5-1	CASSSSMDRFTGELFF
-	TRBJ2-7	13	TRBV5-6	CASSPRAPSEQYF
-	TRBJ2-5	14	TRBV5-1	CASSDSGPQETQYF
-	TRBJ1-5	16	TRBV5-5	CASSLWQGAGNQPQHF
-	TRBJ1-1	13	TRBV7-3	CASRRDRGTEAFF
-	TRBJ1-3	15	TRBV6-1	CASRQQGISGNTIYF
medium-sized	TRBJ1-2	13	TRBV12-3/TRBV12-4	CASSFSPHYGYTF
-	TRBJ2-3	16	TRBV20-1	CSARAFSAGATDTQYF
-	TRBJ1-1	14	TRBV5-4	CASSRDRGSTEAFF
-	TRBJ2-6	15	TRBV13	CASTPMGSGANVLTF
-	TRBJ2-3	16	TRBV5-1	CASSLTGTGGTDTQYF
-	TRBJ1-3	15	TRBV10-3	CAISSRQQSGNTIYF
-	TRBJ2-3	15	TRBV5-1	CASSLVGRDTDTQYF
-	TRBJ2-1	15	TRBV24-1	CATSDSTGIYNEQFF
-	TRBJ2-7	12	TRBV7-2	CASSLDYYEQYF
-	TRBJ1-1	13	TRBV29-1	CSVVGQGNTEAFF